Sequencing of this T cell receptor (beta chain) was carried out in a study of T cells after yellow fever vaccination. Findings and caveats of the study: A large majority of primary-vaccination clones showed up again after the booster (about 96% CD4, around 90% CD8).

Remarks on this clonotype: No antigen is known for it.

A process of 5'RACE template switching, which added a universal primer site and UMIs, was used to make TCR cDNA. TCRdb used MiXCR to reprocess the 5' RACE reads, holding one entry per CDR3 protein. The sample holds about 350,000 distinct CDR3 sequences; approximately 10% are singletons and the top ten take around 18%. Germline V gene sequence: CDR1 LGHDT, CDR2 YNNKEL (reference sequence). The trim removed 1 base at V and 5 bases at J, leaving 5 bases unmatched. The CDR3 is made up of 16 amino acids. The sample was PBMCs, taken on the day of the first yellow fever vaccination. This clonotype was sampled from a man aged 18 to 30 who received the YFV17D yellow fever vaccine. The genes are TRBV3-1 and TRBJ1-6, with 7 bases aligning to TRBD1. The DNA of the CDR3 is TGTGCCAGCAGCCAAGTCGTAGGGGGCGATAATTCACCCCTCCACTTT. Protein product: CASSQVVGGDNSPLHF.